Shown below are 18 T cell receptor beta chains from a single sample sequenced in a study of human thymus T cells. Sequencing used immunoSEQ multiplex PCR; TCRdb keeps in-frame clones, though not all of them. This sample has about 50,000 clones, with approximately 95% found just once. The sequencing sample was made of blood. The receptors stem from a girl under three years old with a congenital heart defect but otherwise immunologically healthy.

The rearrangement joins TRBV25-1 to TRBJ2-1, with 7 nucleotides matching TRBD2. CDR3 size: 15 residues. J was trimmed by 6 bases and V by 1 base; bases with no gene match: 6. Germline values: CDR1 MGHDK, CDR2 SYGVNS. The CDR3 loop reads CASSEWGGGGNEQFF. Written as DNA, the CDR3 is TGTGCCAGCAGTGAATGGGGGGGAGGAGGCAATGAGCAGTTCTTC.

V gene TRBV9 combines with J gene TRBJ2-3; D gene uncertain. This CDR3 is built from 14 residues. Germline-derived CDR1 and CDR2 are SGDLS and YYNGEE. V dropped 5 bases and J dropped 1 base, with 11 bases sitting between them. The CDR3 coding sequence is TGTGCCAGCAGGTTGGGCCCGCGCACAGATACGCAGTATTTT. Translating gives CASRLGPRTDTQYF.

This chain links TRBV5-7 with TRBJ2-1, with D possibly being TRBD1 (6 bases). TRBV5-7 carries the ORF label, with uncertain function. The CDR3 has 13 residues. V lost 0 bases and J 5 bases, leaving 6 bases between the germline ends. In nucleotides, the CDR3 is TGTGCCAGCAGCTTGGACAGGGACAATGAGCAGTTCTTC. Translation gives CASSLDRDNEQFF.

The CDR3 DNA sequence: TGTGCCAGCAGCCAAGAGCCCCCTTACAATGAGCAGTTCTTC. Protein sequence: CASSQEPPYNEQFF. This rearrangement joins TRBV4-2 to TRBJ2-1; D gene uncertain. The CDR3 loop spans 14 amino acids. CDR1 and CDR2 from the germline V gene are LGHNA and YNFKEQ. V lost 0 bases to trimming and J lost 4 bases, with 7 bases between them.

This chain's CDR3 is CASSDPGTSGGTQYF. DNA of the CDR3: TGTGCCAGCAGTGACCCCGGGACTAGCGGGGGTACGCAGTATTTT. The chain has TRBV6-4 and TRBJ2-3, with 14 bases that match TRBD2. The V gene end was trimmed by 2 bases and the J gene end by 8 bases; junction bases not matched to a gene: 3. The CDR3 is 15 residues long. Germline V gives CDR1 MRHNA, CDR2 SNTAGT.

This sequence joins TRBV28 and TRBJ2-7; D unclear. The germline V gene encodes CDR1 MDHEN and CDR2 SYDVKM. The ends were cut back, 4 bases at V and 1 base at J, with 11 bases in the middle. This CDR3 has 14 amino acids. This CDR3 reads CASSSEPISYEQYF. DNA for the CDR3: TGTGCCAGCAGTTCGGAGCCGATTTCCTACGAGCAGTACTTC.

The genes are TRBV2 and TRBJ1-3; no clear D. Trimming cost V 3 bases and J 4 bases, with 13 bases left between them. This CDR3 contains 15 residues. Germline CDR1 reads SNHLY; CDR2 reads FYNNEI. The CDR3 DNA sequence: TGTGCCAGCAGTGATTGGAGGAGAGGGGGAAACACCATATATTTT. It translates to CASSDWRRGGNTIYF.

J is TRBJ2-3 and V is TRBV6-5; a weak D match, TRBD1 (5 bases). Trimming removed 6 bases at V and 15 bases at J, with 16 bases between. The germline gives CDR1 MNHEY, CDR2 SVGAGI. The CDR3 runs to 11 residues. CDR3 sequence (DNA): TGTGCCAGCAGAGATTTAGACAGCTCCTATTTT. This gives the protein CASRDLDSSYF.

The V and J genes are TRBV27 and TRBJ1-5, with 7 bases matching TRBD1. This CDR3 has 15 residues. V shed 5 bases and J 0 bases; nucleotides not matched to a gene: 4. From germline, CDR1 is MNHEY and CDR2 SMNVEV (reference sequence). This CDR3 reads CASSEGAYSNQPQHF. The CDR3 DNA reads as TGTGCCAGCAGTGAGGGGGCATATAGCAATCAGCCCCAGCATTTT.

V usage is TRBV7-9 and J usage is TRBJ2-7; 8 bases are shared with TRBD2. Unmatched junction bases numbered 2, after V lost 2 bases and J lost 2 bases. In germline, CDR1 is SEHNR, CDR2 FQNEAQ (reference sequence). The CDR3 is 14 residues long. CDR3 loop: CASSLQAGAYEQYF. The CDR3 DNA is TGTGCCAGCAGCTTACAAGCGGGAGCCTACGAGCAGTACTTC. Combining the CDR3 with reference TRBV7-9 and TRBJ2-7 gives the whole variable domain DTGVSQNPRHKITKRGQNVTFRCDPISEHNRLYWYRQTLGQGPEFLTYFQNEAQLEKSRLLSDRFSAERPKGSFSTLEIQRTEQGDSAMYLCASSLQAGAYEQYFGPGTRLTVT.

This chain connects TRBV6-5 to TRBJ2-4; 7 bases agree with TRBD2. Germline values: CDR1 MNHEY, CDR2 SVGAGI. The CDR3 spans 12 residues. The J segment lost 14 bases and the V segment lost 2 bases, leaving 6 bases of the junction unmatched. In nucleotides, the CDR3 is TGTGCCAGCAGTTACCCCGGACTAGTGGAGTACTTC. It encodes CASSYPGLVEYF.

The sample holds one count of this clone. The chain has TRBV5-4 and TRBJ1-2, with no clear D. The germline gives CDR1 SGHNT, CDR2 YYREEE (reference sequence). Trimming took 5 bases from V and 4 from J, leaving 15 bases between them. The CDR3 is 14 residues long. Written as DNA, the CDR3 is TGTGCCAGCAGGGCGTGGGGAAAATTCTATGGCTACACCTTC. It codes for CASRAWGKFYGYTF.

To note about this clone: Mismatch with germline at one junction end may stem from a read error. The chain employs TRBV7-2 and TRBJ2-7, with 8 bases aligning to TRBD1. The CDR3 totals 15 residues. Germline assignment: CDR1 SGHTA and CDR2 FQGNSA. The CDR3 loop reads CASSLVRDRPYEQYF. The CDR3, as DNA: TGTGCCAGCAGTTTAGTCCGGGACAGGCCTTACGAGCAGTACTTC.

The chain couples TRBV28 to TRBJ1-2; 9 nucleotides agree with TRBD1. The V gene's germline CDR1 is MDHEN and CDR2 SYDVKM. This CDR3 has 14 residues. V was pared by 6 bases and J by 3 bases, with 5 bases of the junction left unmatched. CDR3 residues: CASSKQGADYGYTF. CDR3 DNA sequence: TGTGCCAGCAGCAAACAGGGGGCCGACTATGGCTACACCTTC.

The chain joins TRBV18 to TRBJ2-3; D could derive from TRBD1 or TRBD2 (5 bases each). The CDR3 is 17 amino acids. V lost 3 bases, J lost 1 base, and 17 bases lay in between. The germline V gene encodes CDR1 KGHSH and CDR2 LQKENI. The CDR3 DNA reads as TGTGCCAGCTCACCCTCGGACCCCGGGACGGGCACAGATACGCAGTATTTT. Encoded protein: CASSPSDPGTGTDTQYF. Looking up the rest from reference TRBV18 and TRBJ2-3 gives the full variable domain: NAGVMQNPRHLVRRRGQEARLRCSPMKGHSHVYWYRQLPEEGLKFMVYLQKENIIDESGMPKERFSAEFPKEGPSILRIQQVVRGDSAAYFCASSPSDPGTGTDTQYFGPGTRLTVL.

The V call is TRBV28, the J call TRBJ1-3; D is unresolved. The CDR3 length is 13 residues. V lost 6 bases to trimming and J lost 0 bases, with 6 bases between them. CDR1 MDHEN and CDR2 SYDVKM come from the germline V gene. CDR3: CASSPLSGNTIYF. In nucleotides, the CDR3 is TGTGCCAGCAGCCCCCTCTCTGGAAACACCATATATTTT. The entire variable domain, with the rest obtained from reference TRBV28 and TRBJ1-3, is as follows: DVKVTQSSRYLVKRTGEKVFLECVQDMDHENMFWYRQDPGLGLRLIYFSYDVKMKEKGDIPEGYSVSREKKERFSLILESASTNQTSMYLCASSPLSGNTIYFGEGSWLTVV.

J is TRBJ2-7 and V is TRBV27; no reliable D call. The V end was cut by 0 bases, the J end by 5 bases, with 8 bases between. There are 13 residues in the CDR3. CDR1 is MNHEY, CDR2 SMNVEV, per germline (reference sequence). The CDR3 DNA sequence: TGTGCCAGCAGTTTATCAGGGTTCCACGAGCAGTACTTC. Its translation: CASSLSGFHEQYF.

The chain carries TRBV4-1 and TRBJ1-3, with 8 nucleotides matching TRBD1. This CDR3 spans 19 amino acids. Germline V gene lookup returns CDR1 MGHRA and CDR2 YSYEKL. J was trimmed by 1 base and V by 0 bases; bases with no gene match: 11. CDR3 residues: CASSQDPGGVKPSGNTIYF. DNA for the CDR3: TGCGCCAGCAGCCAAGACCCAGGGGGCGTCAAACCGTCTGGAAACACCATATATTTT.